This TCR beta chain was obtained from a study of blood T cell repertoires in COVID-19. Looking at the study overall: Samples of COVID-19 (acute and convalescent) were obtained from the United States, Italy and Spain. The analysed material was cDNA or gDNA that came from T cells, B-cell-depleted T cells, or PBMCs.

The germline V gene has CDR1 LGHNT and CDR2 FRNRAP. V lost 1 base to trimming and J lost 9 bases; unmatched junction nucleotides: 8. The CDR3 sequence is 16 residues long. Per the original methods: Amplified reference gene primers provided the basis for estimating nucleated cell counts. Profiled with immunoSEQ multiplex PCR; TCRdb holds only in-frame clones, not every one. For V, J and clone size, that table is used; D and trimming come from the DNA. Counted here are around 220,000 clones, roughly 80% occurring once; the ten biggest clones make up less than 11%. What was sequenced was peripheral blood. The chain is built from TRBV12-5 and TRBJ1-6, with 8 bases that match TRBD1. The source of this sequence is a woman older than 75 with acute or convalescent COVID-19. CDR3 sequence: CASGLAPAGTGSPLHF. The DNA for the CDR3 is TGTGCTAGTGGTTTGGCACCGGCAGGGACAGGTTCACCCCTCCACTTT.